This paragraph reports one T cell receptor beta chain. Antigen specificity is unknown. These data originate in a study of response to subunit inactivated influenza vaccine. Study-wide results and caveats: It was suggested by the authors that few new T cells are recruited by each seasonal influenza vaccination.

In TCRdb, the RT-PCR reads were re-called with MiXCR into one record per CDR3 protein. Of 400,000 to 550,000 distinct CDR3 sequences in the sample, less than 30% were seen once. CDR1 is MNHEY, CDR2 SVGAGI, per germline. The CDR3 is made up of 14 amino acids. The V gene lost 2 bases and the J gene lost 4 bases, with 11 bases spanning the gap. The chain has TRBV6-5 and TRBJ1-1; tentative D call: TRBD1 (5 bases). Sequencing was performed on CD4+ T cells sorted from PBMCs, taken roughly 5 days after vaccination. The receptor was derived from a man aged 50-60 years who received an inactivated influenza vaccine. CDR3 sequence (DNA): TGTGCCAGCAGTTACGTGGAGGGGAGCACTGAAGCTTTCTTT. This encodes CASSYVEGSTEAFF.